This TCR beta chain stems from a study of identical twins. V was clipped by 0 bases and J by 3 bases, with 12 bases between them. Germline CDR1 and CDR2: MGHRA and YSYEKL. This CDR3 spans 15 amino acids. TCRdb reanalysed the 5' RACE reads using MiXCR and keeps one entry per CDR3 protein. The table lists a few hundred thousand distinct CDR3 sequences, 9.6% of them singletons. Healthy Caucasians made up all donors. The same sample was also studied in work on yellow fever vaccine responses in identical twins.

This sequence joins TRBV4-1 and TRBJ2-7, with TRBD2 as a possible D gene (6 bases). The receptor's source is a woman younger than 30 in good health. Specimen: PBMCs. DNA for the CDR3: TGCGCCAGCAGCCAAGAGTACCCGGGGGACTACGAGCAGTACTTC. Its translation is CASSQEYPGDYEQYF.